This TCR beta chain was documented in a study of blood T cell repertoires in COVID-19. On the study more broadly: Donors in the United States, Italy and Spain gave samples during acute or convalescent COVID-19.

The V gene's germline CDR1 is ENHRY and CDR2 SYGVKD. V trimming: 5 bases; J trimming: 2 bases; junction bases outside the gene matches: 8. The CDR3 extends over 15 amino acids. Clones were sequenced by immunoSEQ multiplex PCR, and TCRdb holds only the in-frame ones, with some missing. The repertoire includes 120,000 to 150,000 clones, about 83% of them detected once, and roughly 1.4% sits in the top ten. Sample: peripheral blood. The sequence derives from a human donor in a cohort sampled during active COVID-19. The chain uses TRBV10-3 and TRBJ2-5, with 7 bases lining up with TRBD1. The CDR3 DNA reads as TGTGCCATCAGTCTTGACAGGGTGGCACAAGAGACCCAGTACTTC. This codes for CAISLDRVAQETQYF.